This T cell receptor beta chain originates from a study of T cell responses to AZD1222 COVID-19 vaccine. Germline CDR1 SGHDT, CDR2 YYEEEE. The CDR3 totals 15 residues. Deletions cut 4 bases from V and 5 bases from J, with 16 bases between. TCRdb's copy holds only in-frame clones and misses some; the assay was immunoSEQ multiplex PCR. The sample includes about 140,000 clones, 70% to 90% of them seen just once. The sample in question was peripheral blood, obtained on day 0 of AZD1222 vaccination. This receptor was obtained from an adult in good health. This sequence joins TRBV5-6 and TRBJ2-1, with D possibly TRBD2 on 6 matching bases. In DNA form, the CDR3 reads TGTGCCAGCAGCGGGGCGGGGATGAGGAACAATGAGCAGTTCTTC. This encodes CASSGAGMRNNEQFF.